The 29 T cell receptor beta chains listed next were all sequenced from one sample in a study of cytomegalovirus exposure and HLA in healthy donors. With 60 Vbeta and 13 Jbeta primers, the PCR was carried out. Measured with immunoSEQ multiplex PCR; TCRdb has only the in-frame clones, and not every one. Seen here are about 170,000 clones, over 60% observed once, and the top ten hold less than 2.5%. The sample consisted of PBMCs. The receptor source for this set is a woman aged 45-60 years in good health and CMV-seronegative.

The chain is built from TRBV19 and TRBJ2-5; D remains ambiguous. V was shortened by 1 base and J by 5 bases, with 17 bases between the two germline ends. Per germline, CDR1 LNHDA and CDR2 SQIVND (reference sequence). This CDR3 spans 16 amino acids. The CDR3 nucleotides read TGTGCCAGTAGTATAGGTAATTGGCAGGCTGGCGAGACCCAGTACTTC. Translated: CASSIGNWQAGETQYF. The full variable domain, completed using reference TRBV19 and TRBJ2-5, is DGGITQSPKYLFRKEGQNVTLSCEQNLNHDAMYWYRQDPGQGLRLIYYSQIVNDFQKGDIAEGYSVSREKKESFPLTVTSAQKNPTAFYLCASSIGNWQAGETQYFGPGTRLLVL.

The chain has TRBV9 and TRBJ1-6; 9 positions agree with TRBD1. Trimming took 4 bases from V and 7 from J; bases not matched to a gene: 6. There are 15 residues in the CDR3. Looked up from germline, CDR1 is SGDLS and CDR2 is YYNGEE. The chain's CDR3 is CASSMRTGANSPLHF. The CDR3, as DNA: TGTGCCAGCAGCATGCGGACAGGGGCCAATTCACCCCTCCACTTT. Based on the CDR3 plus reference TRBV9 and TRBJ1-6, the full variable domain is DSGVTQTPKHLITATGQRVTLRCSPRSGDLSVYWYQQSLDQGLQFLIQYYNGEERAKGNILERFSAQQFPDLHSELNLSSLELGDSALYFCASSMRTGANSPLHFGNGTRLTVT.

The chain recombines TRBV2 with TRBJ2-1; 11 nucleotides align to TRBD2. This CDR3 spans 15 amino acids. CDR1 is SNHLY and CDR2 is FYNNEI in the germline V gene. Trimming took 2 bases from V and 9 from J; bases not matched to a gene: 6. The CDR3 DNA is TGTGCCAGCAGTGAAACGACTAGCGGGATGCGTGAGCAGTTCTTC. Protein sequence: CASSETTSGMREQFF.

This clone was seen a single time. The DNA for the CDR3 is TGCAGCCAAGGGGGCACTGAAGCTTTCTTT. Its translation: CSQGGTEAFF. The chain has TRBV20-1 and TRBJ1-1, with D possibly matching TRBD1 (6 bases). Germline CDR1 is DFQATT and CDR2 is SNEGSKA (reference sequence). The CDR3 covers 10 residues.

The chain joins TRBV19 to TRBJ2-7; 10 nucleotides line up with TRBD2. This CDR3 has 15 residues. Losses at the gene ends were 6 bases for V and 2 bases for J; bases not matched to a gene: 7. The germline CDR1 and CDR2 sequences are LNHDA and SQIVND (reference sequence). The CDR3 region is CASRRTSGGAYEQYF. In nucleotides, the CDR3 is TGTGCCAGTAGACGGACTAGCGGAGGAGCCTACGAGCAGTACTTC.

The chain uses TRBV18 and TRBJ1-1; TRBD1 matches at 11 bases. Germline CDR1 is KGHSH and CDR2 is LQKENI. This CDR3 is 15 amino acids long. V lost 2 bases to trimming and J lost 1 base; unmatched junction nucleotides: 0. The CDR3: CASSPGQGANTEAFF. The CDR3 DNA reads as TGTGCCAGCTCACCAGGACAGGGGGCGAACACTGAAGCTTTCTTT.

V usage is TRBV5-1 and J usage is TRBJ2-3; TRBD2 matches at 12 bases. The ends lost 3 bases at V and 5 bases at J; junction bases unmatched: 10. Per the germline V gene, CDR1 is SGHRS and CDR2 is YFSETQ. This CDR3 is 17 amino acids long. The CDR3 DNA reads as TGCGCCAGCAGCTGGGGGACTAGCGGGTCCGCGGGAGATACGCAGTATTTT. Encoded protein: CASSWGTSGSAGDTQYF.

The chain has TRBV19 and TRBJ2-7, with 8 bases that match TRBD2. Germline CDR1 and CDR2: LNHDA and SQIVND (reference sequence). The CDR3 consists of 15 residues. Trimming took 10 bases from V and 3 from J; bases not matched to a gene: 14. The DNA of the CDR3 is TGTGCCACTACACCACAGGGACTAGAATACTACGAGCAGTACTTC. Protein sequence: CATTPQGLEYYEQYF.

The DNA of the CDR3 is TGTGCCAGCAGCTTTGACTCCGGGACAGGGGAAGAGACCCAGTACTTC. This encodes CASSFDSGTGEETQYF. This rearrangement joins TRBV7-2 to TRBJ2-5; TRBD1 aligns across 10 bases. Trimming took 3 bases from V and 3 from J; bases not matched to a gene: 7. Germline V CDR1 and CDR2: SGHTA, FQGNSA. This CDR3 has 16 residues.

This chain's CDR3 is CASSRQGAGTEAFF. The CDR3 DNA sequence: TGTGCCAGCAGTCGTCAGGGGGCAGGGACTGAAGCTTTCTTT. The rearrangement uses TRBV2 and TRBJ1-1; 8 bases map to TRBD1. Trimming removed 5 bases from V and 5 bases from J; junction bases left unmatched: 7. The CDR3 length is 14 residues. CDR1 is SNHLY and CDR2 is FYNNEI in the germline V gene.

This clone was found a few times. The V gene is TRBV28, the J gene TRBJ2-1; the D is unclear. Germline CDR1 reads MDHEN; CDR2 reads SYDVKM. Deletions cut 2 bases from V and 0 bases from J, with 11 bases between. CDR3 size: 16 residues. Here the CDR3 DNA reads TGTGCCAGCAGTTTAGCCGCGGCCCGCTCCTACAATGAGCAGTTCTTC. Residues: CASSLAAARSYNEQFF.

V and J are TRBV7-9 and TRBJ1-2; 7 positions match TRBD1. The V and J ends lost 5 bases and 4 bases, in that order; junction bases with no gene match: 16. The germline gives CDR1 SEHNR, CDR2 FQNEAQ (reference sequence). The CDR3 totals 17 residues. The chain's CDR3 is CASSVGGTALSLYGYTF. CDR3 in DNA: TGTGCCAGCAGCGTAGGGGGGACAGCACTAAGCCTCTATGGCTACACCTTC. Using reference TRBV7-9 and TRBJ1-2 for the parts outside the CDR3, the full variable domain is DTGVSQNPRHKITKRGQNVTFRCDPISEHNRLYWYRQTLGQGPEFLTYFQNEAQLEKSRLLSDRFSAERPKGSFSTLEIQRTEQGDSAMYLCASSVGGTALSLYGYTFGSGTRLTVV.

The chain joins TRBV5-4 to TRBJ2-7, with TRBD1 matching over 8 bases. Unmatched junction bases numbered 8, after V lost 4 bases and J lost 2 bases. Germline values: CDR1 SGHNT, CDR2 YYREEE (reference sequence). The CDR3 has 15 residues. CDR3: CASSGSQGVTYEQYF. The CDR3, as DNA: TGTGCCAGCAGCGGGTCACAGGGGGTCACCTACGAGCAGTACTTC.

The rearrangement uses TRBV2 and TRBJ1-2; D unclear. From germline, CDR1 is SNHLY and CDR2 FYNNEI. This CDR3 is built from 14 residues. With 4 bases removed from V and 4 bases from J, the gap between germline ends came to 13 bases. The CDR3 nucleotides are TGTGCCAGCAGTGCGCGGGGTCTGGGCTATGGCTACACCTTC. This translates into CASSARGLGYGYTF.

The rearrangement joins TRBV2 to TRBJ2-4; D unclear. This CDR3 spans 17 amino acids. V lost 6 bases and J 0 bases, leaving 18 bases between the germline ends. The germline gives CDR1 SNHLY, CDR2 FYNNEI. The CDR3 region has the DNA TGTGCCAGCAGGTTTAATAGAGTCTCCATAGCCAAAAACATTCAGTACTTC. This translates into CASRFNRVSIAKNIQYF.

The rearrangement joins TRBV4-3 to TRBJ1-2; the match to TRBD1 covers 11 bases. Per germline, CDR1 LGHNA and CDR2 YSLEER. There are 15 residues in the CDR3. The trim removed 3 bases at V and 8 bases at J, leaving 8 bases unmatched. CDR3 nucleotide sequence: TGCGCCAGCAGCCACCTAGGACAGGGGGCTTGGGGCTACACCTTC. This codes for CASSHLGQGAWGYTF.

The chain uses TRBV25-1 and TRBJ2-2; D is possibly TRBD1 (5 bases). The CDR3 is made up of 15 amino acids. The V end lost 1 base, the J end lost 6 bases, and 12 bases lay between the germline ends. Germline V CDR1 and CDR2: MGHDK, SYGVNS. CDR3 in amino acids: CASSEWAGLPGELFF. CDR3 coding DNA: TGTGCCAGCAGTGAATGGGCAGGGCTACCCGGGGAGCTGTTTTTT.

This chain uses TRBV28 with TRBJ2-7; D may be TRBD2 (6 bases). Between the trimmed V and J ends, which lost 5 bases and 2 bases, there was a span of 16 bases. Per germline, CDR1 MDHEN and CDR2 SYDVKM. CDR3 length: 15 amino acids. The CDR3 region has the DNA TGTGCCAGCAGTCCCGGCGGGGCCAGAACCTACGAGCAGTACTTC. Its protein is CASSPGGARTYEQYF.

The chain combines TRBV14 with TRBJ1-6; D is unclear. There are 14 residues in the CDR3. With 0 bases removed from V and 7 bases from J, the gap between germline ends came to 7 bases. CDR1 SGHDN and CDR2 FVKESK come from the germline V gene. CDR3 amino acids: CASSQETHNSPLHF. In DNA, the CDR3 is TGTGCCAGCAGCCAAGAAACACACAATTCACCCCTCCACTTT.

Concerning this clone itself: At one end, the junction sequence differs from germline, possibly due to a read error. V usage is TRBV7-9 and J usage is TRBJ2-7; D call uncertain. CDR3 length equals 14 residues. Germline CDR1 and CDR2: SEHNR and FQNEAQ (reference sequence). CDR3 sequence reads: CSSSPDWSDYEQYF. In nucleotides, the CDR3 is TGTTCCAGCAGCCCAGACTGGTCAGATTACGAGCAGTACTTC.

Remarks on this clone: Sequence at one end of the junction differs from germline and may be a read error. This chain connects TRBV7-9 to TRBJ2-5, with D tentatively TRBD2 (5 bases). The germline V gene has CDR1 SEHNR and CDR2 FQNEAQ (reference sequence). The CDR3 has 15 residues. The CDR3 nucleotides are TGTTCCAGCAGCTTAGCGTCGGGTCGCGGAGAGACCCAGTACTTC. Translation gives CSSSLASGRGETQYF.

V usage is TRBV5-8 and J usage is TRBJ2-5; TRBD2 matches 8 bases. The CDR3 extends over 16 amino acids. CDR1 is SGHTS, CDR2 YDEGEE, per germline. After removal of 3 bases from V and 4 bases from J, the junction contained 11 bases not matched to a gene. The CDR3 nucleotides are TGTGCCAGCAGCTATGACCGCGGGGGGCCCCCAGAGACCCAGTACTTC. Protein: CASSYDRGGPPETQYF. The full variable domain, with the rest looked up from reference TRBV5-8 and TRBJ2-5, is EAGVTQSPTHLIKTRGQQATLRCSPISGHTSVYWYQQALGLGLQFLLWYDEGEERNRGNFPPRFSGRQFPNYSSELNVNALELEDSALYLCASSYDRGGPPETQYFGPGTRLLVL.

V and J are TRBV28 and TRBJ1-5; 11 bases line up with TRBD1. The CDR3 contains 16 residues. With 6 bases clipped from V and 7 bases from J, the junction kept 11 bases outside the gene matches. Looked up from germline, CDR1 is MDHEN and CDR2 is SYDVKM. Written as DNA, the CDR3 is TGTGCCAGCAGCTACTTTAAGGGACAGGGGGGCCAGCCCCAGCATTTT. It yields the protein CASSYFKGQGGQPQHF.

J is TRBJ2-1 and V is TRBV2; tentative D call: TRBD1 (6 bases). The CDR3 runs to 16 residues. V was trimmed by 3 bases and J by 5 bases, leaving 17 bases between them. The V gene's germline CDR1 is SNHLY and CDR2 FYNNEI. The CDR3 spells CASSDGGGVSHNEQFF. CDR3 bases: TGTGCCAGCAGTGATGGGGGCGGAGTTTCCCACAATGAGCAGTTCTTC.

The V call is TRBV7-9, the J call TRBJ2-5, with 7 nucleotides matching TRBD2. There are 13 residues in the CDR3. The trim removed 0 bases at V and 9 bases at J, leaving 4 bases unmatched. Per germline, CDR1 SEHNR and CDR2 FQNEAQ (reference sequence). The CDR3 loop reads CASSLASGVAQYF. The CDR3 DNA reads TGTGCCAGCAGCTTAGCGAGCGGGGTGGCCCAGTACTTC.

Here the CDR3 reads CASSPGTATGTQYF. CDR3 DNA sequence: TGTGCCAGCAGTCCGGGGACGGCGACAGGGACCCAGTACTTC. The chain couples TRBV6-5 to TRBJ2-5; the D gene is possibly TRBD1 (6 bases). This CDR3 region has 14 residues. The germline V gene encodes CDR1 MNHEY and CDR2 SVGAGI. V was pared by 5 bases and J by 7 bases, with 17 bases between.

The chain couples TRBV28 to TRBJ2-7; tentatively, D is TRBD2 (5 bases). The ends were cut back, 7 bases at V and 2 bases at J, with 21 bases in the middle. Germline CDR1 and CDR2: MDHEN and SYDVKM. There are 16 residues in the CDR3. The CDR3 nucleotides are TGTGCCAGCACCCTCACAACGGCGCGGGCACCCTACGAGCAGTACTTC. It is translated as CASTLTTARAPYEQYF.

The rearrangement uses TRBV9 and TRBJ1-1, with a weak D call TRBD1 (5 bases). The CDR3 covers 15 residues. The germline V gene encodes CDR1 SGDLS and CDR2 YYNGEE. V was trimmed by 7 bases and J by 8 bases, leaving 24 bases between them. The CDR3 DNA sequence: TGTGCCAGCTCTCTCGGCGGGGGGACCCGGGGCGAAGCTTTCTTT. This codes for CASSLGGGTRGEAFF.

In this sample, this clone turned up once. The chain is built from TRBV28 and TRBJ2-2; D may be TRBD1 (6 bases). V was shortened by 7 bases and J by 5 bases, with 14 bases between the two germline ends. CDR3 size: 14 residues. Germline assignment: CDR1 MDHEN and CDR2 SYDVKM. CDR3 DNA sequence: TGTGCCAGCATTTACAGGGCGAGGACCGGGGAGCTGTTTTTT. Encoded protein: CASIYRARTGELFF.